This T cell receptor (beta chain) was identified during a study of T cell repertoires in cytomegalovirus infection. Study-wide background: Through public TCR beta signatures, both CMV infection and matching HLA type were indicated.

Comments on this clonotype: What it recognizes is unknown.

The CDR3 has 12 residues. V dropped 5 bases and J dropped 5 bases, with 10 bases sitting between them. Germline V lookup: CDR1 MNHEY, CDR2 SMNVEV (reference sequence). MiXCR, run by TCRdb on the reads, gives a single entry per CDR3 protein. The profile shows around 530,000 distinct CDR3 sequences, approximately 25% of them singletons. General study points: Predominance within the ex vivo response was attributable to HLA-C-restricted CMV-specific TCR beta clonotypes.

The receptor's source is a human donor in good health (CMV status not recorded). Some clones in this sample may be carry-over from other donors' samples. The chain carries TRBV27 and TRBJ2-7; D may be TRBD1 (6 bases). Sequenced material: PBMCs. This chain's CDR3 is CASSPTGNEQYF. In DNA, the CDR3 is TGTGCCAGCAGTCCAACAGGGAACGAGCAGTACTTC.